A selection of T cell receptor beta chains follows, all from one sample in a study of blood T cell repertoires in COVID-19. TCRdb keeps only in-frame clones here, not all; method: immunoSEQ multiplex PCR. The table shows about 210,000 clones, with about nine tenths occurring only once. The sequenced sample consisted of peripheral blood. Receptors were obtained from a man in his sixties or seventies with acute or convalescent COVID-19. Each CDR3 is given with its conserved first and last residue. Each record gives: J gene, D gene, V gene, clone size, CDR3 DNA, CDR3 protein. D genes are given only for firm matches. Clone sizes are given selectively: once, few, many, or a class where the clone is expanded.

>TRBJ2-7|TRBD2|TRBV3-1/TRBV3-2|-
TGTGCCAGCAGCCAAGAAAACAGCGGGACCTACGAGCAGTACTTC
CASSQENSGTYEQYF
>TRBJ2-5|-|TRBV3-1/TRBV3-2|-
TGTGCCAGCAGCCAAACTACAGGGTTCCAAGAGACCCAGTACTTC
CASSQTTGFQETQYF
>TRBJ2-1|-|TRBV21-1|-
TGTGCCAGCAGCAAAACCGGGGTACGGTTCTCCTACAATGAGCAGTTCTTC
CASSKTGVRFSYNEQFF
>TRBJ1-2|-|TRBV7-3|-
TGTGCCAGCAGCCAGGGGTCGGGCAGGGCCTATGGCTACACCTTC
CASSQGSGRAYGYTF
>TRBJ1-2|-|TRBV9|-
TGTGCCAGCAGCCTCTCGACAGAAGGCTACACCTTC
CASSLSTEGYTF
>TRBJ2-1|TRBD2|TRBV7-9|-
TGTGCCAGCAGCTACGGACTAGCGGATACCTCTGAGCAGTTCTTC
CASSYGLADTSEQFF
>TRBJ1-2|TRBD1|TRBV2|few
TGTGCCAGCCCGGGACAGACAAGCCATGGCTACACCTTC
CASPGQTSHGYTF
>TRBJ2-1|TRBD1|TRBV14|-
TGTGCCAGCAGCCACCTGCCGGGACAGGGAAGATTCAGGCAGTTCTTC
CASSHLPGQGRFRQFF
>TRBJ2-5|-|TRBV15|-
TGTGCCACCAGCAGAGACGGTGGGAGTGCGGAGACCCAGTACTTC
CATSRDGGSAETQYF
>TRBJ1-4|TRBD1|TRBV19|-
TGTGCCAGTAGTTTGGACCTGGACAGGGATGAAAAACTGTTTTTT
CASSLDLDRDEKLFF
>TRBJ2-4|TRBD1|TRBV18|once
TGTGCCAGCTCACTTAACGAGGACAGGGGGCGACCCCCAACCTTC
CASSLNEDRGRPPTF
>TRBJ2-3|-|TRBV7-9|-
TGTGCCAGCAGCCCTAAGGGGATTAGCACAGATACGCAGTATTTT
CASSPKGISTDTQYF
>TRBJ1-5|-|TRBV28|-
TGTGCCAGCAGTTTGTCCCCAGGGCGTCAGCCCCAGCATTTT
CASSLSPGRQPQHF
>TRBJ1-2|-|TRBV3-1/TRBV3-2|-
TGTGCCAGCAGCCACAGGGCCGACTATGGCTACACCTTC
CASSHRADYGYTF
>TRBJ2-5|-|TRBV4-2|-
TGTGCCAGCAGCCAAGAAGAGGGAAGAAGAGGGGAGACCCAGTACTTC
CASSQEEGRRGETQYF
>TRBJ1-1|TRBD1|TRBV11-1|-
TGTGCCAGCAGCGCGATACAGGGGCCCAACACTGAAGCTTTCTTT
CASSAIQGPNTEAFF
>TRBJ1-2|-|TRBV7-9|-
TGTGCCAGCAGCTTAGGGAGGACGGGACACCGGTCCTATGGCTACACCTTC
CASSLGRTGHRSYGYTF
>TRBJ2-4|TRBD1|TRBV19|-
TGTGCCAGTAGCCCGACAGGGGAAAACATTCAGTACTTC
CASSPTGENIQYF
>TRBJ2-2|-|TRBV4-3|-
TGCCCCCCCAGCCGAAGGGGGGGTACCGGGGAGCTGTTTTTT
CPPSRRGGTGELFF
>TRBJ2-7|-|TRBV5-1|-
TGCGCCAGCAGCCGGGGGAGCCAGGTCTCCTACGAGCAGTACTTC
CASSRGSQVSYEQYF
>TRBJ1-5|-|TRBV30|-
TGTGCCTGGAGTGTCGGGCAGGGGTATAGCAATCAGCCCCAGCATTTT
CAWSVGQGYSNQPQHF
>TRBJ2-1|TRBD2|TRBV13|once
TGTGCCAGCAGCCTCCCGGGACTAGCGGGCGATGAGCAGTTCTTC
CASSLPGLAGDEQFF
>TRBJ1-3|TRBD1|TRBV4-3|once
TGCGCCAGCAGCCTCCAACAGGGGACGGTGGACACCATATATTTT
CASSLQQGTVDTIYF
>TRBJ1-2|-|TRBV6-5|-
TGTGCCAGCAGTCCGGGTTATGGCTACACCTTC
CASSPGYGYTF
>TRBJ2-1|-|TRBV13|-
TGTGCCAGCAGCTTACAGCGGAGAGGGTTTGGCAATGAGCAGTTCTTC
CASSLQRRGFGNEQFF
>TRBJ2-7|TRBD1|TRBV5-1|-
TGCGCCAGCAGCTTGGCCTCTGCGGGACAGGGCTCCTACGAGCAGTACTTC
CASSLASAGQGSYEQYF
>TRBJ2-1|-|TRBV7-8|-
TGTGCCAGCAGCCAAGATAGAGGCAGTCACAATGAGCAGTTCTTC
CASSQDRGSHNEQFF
>TRBJ2-1|TRBD1|TRBV4-3|-
TGCGCCAGCCGGACAGGTCAGGGAGCGCACAATGAGCAGTTCTTC
CASRTGQGAHNEQFF
>TRBJ2-1|TRBD2|TRBV5-1|-
TGCGCCAGCAGCACACTAGCGGGAGGTATCGATGAGCAGTTCTTC
CASSTLAGGIDEQFF
>TRBJ2-7|-|TRBV30|-
TGTGCCTGGAAAACAGGGGGGGCGGGTACCTACGAGCAGTACTTC
CAWKTGGAGTYEQYF
>TRBJ1-6|-|TRBV6-1|-
TGTGCCAGCAGTGAAAATACAGATTCACCCCTCCACTTT
CASSENTDSPLHF
>TRBJ2-3|TRBD1|TRBV7-2|-
TGTGCCAGCAGCCCAGGGGGCGGCACAGATACGCAGTATTTT
CASSPGGGTDTQYF
>TRBJ1-3|-|TRBV18|-
TGTGCCAGCTCACCATTAACAGATCAGTCTGGAAACACCATATATTTT
CASSPLTDQSGNTIYF
>TRBJ1-3|-|TRBV12-3/TRBV12-4|-
TGTGCCAGCAGCCCCCATGGAAACACCATATATTTT
CASSPHGNTIYF
>TRBJ1-1|TRBD1|TRBV5-1|-
TGCGCCAGCAGCCTGGGACAGACTTTGAACACTGAAGCTTTCTTT
CASSLGQTLNTEAFF
>TRBJ2-1|-|TRBV4-1|many
TGCGCCAGCAGCCAAGTAAACTTGGTGGTCTACAATGAGCAGTTCTTC
CASSQVNLVVYNEQFF
>TRBJ1-1|-|TRBV6-5|-
TGTGCCAGCAGTTACTCCCTAGGACTGATGAACACTGAAGCTTTCTTT
CASSYSLGLMNTEAFF
>TRBJ2-3|-|TRBV7-3|-
TGTGCCAGCAGCCCACAGGGTGGGCGTAGTGCGCAGTATTTT
CASSPQGGRSAQYF
>TRBJ1-6|TRBD1|TRBV28|once
TGTGCCAGCAGGGCCGGGACAGGGGGACCCAATTCACCCCTCCACTTT
CASRAGTGGPNSPLHF
>TRBJ1-1|TRBD1|TRBV7-6|-
TGTGCCAGCAGCCCCCCAGGGGGCACTGAAGCTTTCTTT
CASSPPGGTEAFF
>TRBJ1-4|-|TRBV19|-
TGTGCCAGTAGTACGGACTCCTCTGGCGAAAAACTGTTTTTT
CASSTDSSGEKLFF
>TRBJ1-1|-|TRBV5-4|-
TGTGCCAGCAGCTTTCCGGGGAGCACTGAAGCTTTCTTT
CASSFPGSTEAFF
>TRBJ2-5|TRBD2|TRBV27|-
TGTGCCAGCAGTCCCCTGGGGGGGAGGGAGACCCAGTACTTC
CASSPLGGRETQYF
>TRBJ1-5|-|TRBV19|-
TGTGCCAGTAGTAAGGGGTTTTCATCTGGCAATCAGCCCCAGCATTTT
CASSKGFSSGNQPQHF
>TRBJ2-7|-|TRBV18|once
TGTGCCAGCTCACCAAGGGCGGAGGACGAGCAGTACTTC
CASSPRAEDEQYF
>TRBJ1-5|-|TRBV5-6|-
TGTGCCAGCAGCTTTGGGCAAGGGGATCAGCCCCAGCATTTT
CASSFGQGDQPQHF
>TRBJ2-3|TRBD1|TRBV7-9|-
TGTGCCAGCAGCCGAGGACAGGGGACAGATACGCAGTATTTT
CASSRGQGTDTQYF
>TRBJ2-3|-|TRBV6-1|-
TGTGCCAGCAGTGAAATGCGGGTTCGAACAGATACGCAGTATTTT
CASSEMRVRTDTQYF
>TRBJ2-2|TRBD2|TRBV30|-
TGTGCCTGGAGGGCTTTCCCGGGACTAGCGAACACCGGGGAGCTGTTTTTT
CAWRAFPGLANTGELFF
>TRBJ2-7|-|TRBV12-3/TRBV12-4|-
TGTGCCAGCAGTTTCACAAAGTACGAGCAGTACTTC
CASSFTKYEQYF
>TRBJ1-2|-|TRBV2|-
TGTGCCAGCAGTGTAGGGGATTATGGCTACACCTTC
CASSVGDYGYTF
>TRBJ1-1|TRBD1|TRBV7-2|-
TGTGCCAGCAGCTCGCAGGGGGCGGGAAAGACTGAAGCTTTCTTT
CASSSQGAGKTEAFF
>TRBJ2-3|TRBD2|TRBV27|once
TGTGCCAGCAGACGCACTAGCGGAACTAGCACAGATACGCAGTATTTT
CASRRTSGTSTDTQYF
>TRBJ1-1|-|TRBV27|few
TGTGCCAGCAATATACAGGGTATGGTCGGAACGAACACTGAAGCTTTCTTT
CASNIQGMVGTNTEAFF
>TRBJ1-2|-|TRBV12-5|-
TGTGCTAGTGGTTTGGAGGGGACTCTCGGCTACACCTTC
CASGLEGTLGYTF
>TRBJ1-2|TRBD1|TRBV18|-
TGTGCCAGCTCACAACATACCGGGACAGCTAACTATGGCTACACCTTC
CASSQHTGTANYGYTF
>TRBJ2-7|TRBD1|TRBV2|many
TGTGCCAGCAAGACAGGGTCTGCCTACGAGCAGTACTTC
CASKTGSAYEQYF